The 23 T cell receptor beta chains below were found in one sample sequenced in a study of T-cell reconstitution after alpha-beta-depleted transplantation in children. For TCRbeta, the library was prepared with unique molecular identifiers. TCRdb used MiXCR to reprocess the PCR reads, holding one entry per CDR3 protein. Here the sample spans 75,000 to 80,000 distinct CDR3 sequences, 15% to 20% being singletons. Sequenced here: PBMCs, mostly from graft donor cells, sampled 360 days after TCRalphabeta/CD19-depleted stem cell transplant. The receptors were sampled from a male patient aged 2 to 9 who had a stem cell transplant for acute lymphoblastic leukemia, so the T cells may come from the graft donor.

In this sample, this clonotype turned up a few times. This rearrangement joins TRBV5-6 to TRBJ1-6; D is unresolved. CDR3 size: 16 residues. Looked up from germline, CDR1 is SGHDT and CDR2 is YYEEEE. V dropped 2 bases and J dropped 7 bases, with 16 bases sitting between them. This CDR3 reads CASSLAVYPDNSPLHF. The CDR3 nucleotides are TGTGCCAGCAGCTTAGCTGTATACCCCGACAATTCACCCCTCCACTTT.

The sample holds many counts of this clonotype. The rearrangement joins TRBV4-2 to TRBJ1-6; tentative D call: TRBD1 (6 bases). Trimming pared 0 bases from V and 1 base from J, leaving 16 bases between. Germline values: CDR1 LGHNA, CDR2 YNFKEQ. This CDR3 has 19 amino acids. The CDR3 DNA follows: TGTGCCAGCAGCCAAGATATTCCAGGGGATGTATCCTATAATTCACCCCTCCACTTT. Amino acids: CASSQDIPGDVSYNSPLHF.

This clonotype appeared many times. CDR3 residues: CASTPGLRNTEAFF. CDR3 sequence (DNA): TGTGCCAGCACCCCCGGGCTACGGAACACTGAAGCTTTCTTT. V gene TRBV25-1 combines with J gene TRBJ1-1; D is ambiguous. The V end was cut by 7 bases, the J end by 1 base, with 13 bases between. This CDR3 is 14 amino acids long. Germline V gives CDR1 MGHDK, CDR2 SYGVNS.

The CDR3 region is CASSLSLYTDTQYF. CDR3 DNA sequence: TGTGCCAGCAGCTTATCGCTATACACAGATACGCAGTATTTT. The chain uses TRBV7-9 and TRBJ2-3; D uncertain. CDR3 size: 14 residues. In germline, CDR1 is SEHNR, CDR2 FQNEAQ (reference sequence). V lost 2 bases, J lost 2 bases, and 8 bases lay in between.

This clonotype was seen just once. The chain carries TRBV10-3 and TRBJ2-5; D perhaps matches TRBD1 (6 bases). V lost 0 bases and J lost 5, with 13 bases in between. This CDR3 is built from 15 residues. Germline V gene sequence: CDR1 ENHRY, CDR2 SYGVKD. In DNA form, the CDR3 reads TGTGCCATCAGTGAGTCGGGGCAGGGGTTGGAGACCCAGTACTTC. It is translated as CAISESGQGLETQYF.

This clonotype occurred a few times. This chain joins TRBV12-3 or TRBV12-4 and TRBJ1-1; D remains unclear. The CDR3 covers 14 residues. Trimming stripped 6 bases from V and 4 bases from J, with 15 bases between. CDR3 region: CASSPYGPLTEAFF. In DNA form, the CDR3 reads TGTGCCAGCAGCCCCTACGGCCCGCTCACTGAAGCTTTCTTT.

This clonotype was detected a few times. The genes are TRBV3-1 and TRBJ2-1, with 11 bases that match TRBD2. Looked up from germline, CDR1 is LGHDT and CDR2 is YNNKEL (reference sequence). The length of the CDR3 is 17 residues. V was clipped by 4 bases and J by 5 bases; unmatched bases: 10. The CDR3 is CASSPWGLAGGNNEQFF. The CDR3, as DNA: TGTGCCAGCAGCCCCTGGGGCTTAGCGGGAGGGAACAATGAGCAGTTCTTC.

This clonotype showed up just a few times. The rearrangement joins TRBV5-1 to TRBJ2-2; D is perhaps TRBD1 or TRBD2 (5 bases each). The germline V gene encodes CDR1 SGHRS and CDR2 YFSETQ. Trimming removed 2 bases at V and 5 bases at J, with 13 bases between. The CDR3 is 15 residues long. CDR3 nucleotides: TGCGCCAGCAGCTTATGGGGCAGGGAGACCGGGGAGCTGTTTTTT. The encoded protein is CASSLWGRETGELFF.

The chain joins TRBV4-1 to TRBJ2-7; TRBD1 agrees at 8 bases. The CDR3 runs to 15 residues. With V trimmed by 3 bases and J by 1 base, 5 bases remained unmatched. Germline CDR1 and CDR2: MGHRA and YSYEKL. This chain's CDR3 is CASSHRQGHSYEQYF. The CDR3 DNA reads TGCGCCAGCAGCCACCGACAGGGGCATTCCTACGAGCAGTACTTC.

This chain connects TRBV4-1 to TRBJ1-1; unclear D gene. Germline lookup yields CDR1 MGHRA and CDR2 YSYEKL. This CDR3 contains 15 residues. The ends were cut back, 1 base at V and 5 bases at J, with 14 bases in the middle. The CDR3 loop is CASSQGWGGGTEAFF. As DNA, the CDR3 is TGCGCCAGCAGCCAAGGTTGGGGAGGTGGAACTGAAGCTTTCTTT.

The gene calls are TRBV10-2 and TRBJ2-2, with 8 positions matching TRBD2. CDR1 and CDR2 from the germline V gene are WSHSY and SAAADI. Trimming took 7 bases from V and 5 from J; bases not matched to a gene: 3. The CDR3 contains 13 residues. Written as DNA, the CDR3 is TGCGCCAGCACCGGGAGGGGGACCGGGGAGCTGTTTTTT. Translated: CASTGRGTGELFF.

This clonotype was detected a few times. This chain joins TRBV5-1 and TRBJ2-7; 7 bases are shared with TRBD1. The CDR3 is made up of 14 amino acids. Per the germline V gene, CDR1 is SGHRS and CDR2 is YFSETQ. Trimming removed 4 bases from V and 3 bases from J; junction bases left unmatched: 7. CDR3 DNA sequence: TGCGCCAGCAGCAGGCAGGGGGTAGTCTACGAGCAGTACTTC. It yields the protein CASSRQGVVYEQYF.

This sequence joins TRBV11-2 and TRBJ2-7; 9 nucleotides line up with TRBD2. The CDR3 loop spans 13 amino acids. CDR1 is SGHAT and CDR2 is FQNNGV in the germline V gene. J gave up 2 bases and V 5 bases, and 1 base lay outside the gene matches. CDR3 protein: CASSRTSAYEQYF. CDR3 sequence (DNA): TGTGCCAGCAGCCGGACTAGCGCCTACGAGCAGTACTTC.

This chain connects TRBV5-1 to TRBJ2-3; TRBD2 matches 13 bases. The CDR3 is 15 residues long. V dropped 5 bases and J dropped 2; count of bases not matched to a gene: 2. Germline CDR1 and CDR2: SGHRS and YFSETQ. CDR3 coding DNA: TGCGCCAGCAGGGGGACTAGCGGGACCACAGATACGCAGTATTTT. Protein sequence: CASRGTSGTTDTQYF.

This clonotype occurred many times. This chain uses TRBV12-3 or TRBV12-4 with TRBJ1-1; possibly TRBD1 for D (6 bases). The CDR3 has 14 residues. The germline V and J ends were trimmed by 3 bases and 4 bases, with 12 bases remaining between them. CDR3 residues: CASSLQGHITEAFF. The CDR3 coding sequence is TGTGCCAGCAGTTTGCAGGGGCACATCACTGAAGCTTTCTTT.

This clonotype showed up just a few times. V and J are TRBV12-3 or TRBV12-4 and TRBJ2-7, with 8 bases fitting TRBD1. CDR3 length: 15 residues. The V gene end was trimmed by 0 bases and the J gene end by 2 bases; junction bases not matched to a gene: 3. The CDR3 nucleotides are TGTGCCAGCAGTTTAGCGGGACAGGCGGCCTACGAGCAGTACTTC. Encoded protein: CASSLAGQAAYEQYF.

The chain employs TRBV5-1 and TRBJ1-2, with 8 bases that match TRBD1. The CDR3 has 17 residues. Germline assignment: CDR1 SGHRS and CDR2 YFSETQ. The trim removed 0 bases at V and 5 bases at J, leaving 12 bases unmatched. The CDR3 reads CASSLANFFDRGYGYTF. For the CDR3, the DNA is TGCGCCAGCAGCTTGGCCAACTTTTTTGACAGGGGTTATGGCTACACCTTC.

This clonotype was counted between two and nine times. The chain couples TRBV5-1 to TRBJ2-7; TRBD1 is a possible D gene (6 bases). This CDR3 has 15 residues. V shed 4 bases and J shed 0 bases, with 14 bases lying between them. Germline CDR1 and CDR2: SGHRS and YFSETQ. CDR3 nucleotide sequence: TGCGCCAGCAGCGACGGGACAAGAAGCTCCTACGAGCAGTACTTC. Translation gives CASSDGTRSSYEQYF.

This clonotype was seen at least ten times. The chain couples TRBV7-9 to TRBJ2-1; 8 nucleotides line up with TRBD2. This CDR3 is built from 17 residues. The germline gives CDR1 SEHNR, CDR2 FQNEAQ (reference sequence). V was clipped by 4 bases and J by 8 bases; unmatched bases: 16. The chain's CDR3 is CASSSSGRSGSTYEQFF. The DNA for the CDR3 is TGTGCCAGCAGCTCATCTGGCCGGAGCGGGAGTACCTATGAGCAGTTCTTC.

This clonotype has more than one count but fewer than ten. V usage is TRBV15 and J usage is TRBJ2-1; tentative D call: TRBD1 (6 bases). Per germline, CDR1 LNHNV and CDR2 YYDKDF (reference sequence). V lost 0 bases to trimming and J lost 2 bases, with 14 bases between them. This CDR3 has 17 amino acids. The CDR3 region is CATSRDTSTGPYNEQFF. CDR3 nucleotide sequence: TGTGCCACCAGCAGAGATACCTCGACAGGCCCCTACAATGAGCAGTTCTTC. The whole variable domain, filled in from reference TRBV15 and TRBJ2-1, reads DAMVIQNPRYQVTQFGKPVTLSCSQTLNHNVMYWYQQKSSQAPKLLFHYYDKDFNNEADTPDNFQSRRPNTSFCFLDIRSPGLGDTAMYLCATSRDTSTGPYNEQFFGPGTRLTVL.

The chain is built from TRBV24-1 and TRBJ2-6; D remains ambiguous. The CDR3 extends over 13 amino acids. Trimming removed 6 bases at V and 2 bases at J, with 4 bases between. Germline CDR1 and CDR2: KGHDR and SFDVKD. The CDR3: CATSRAGANVLTF. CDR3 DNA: TGTGCCACCAGTAGGGCTGGGGCCAACGTCCTGACTTTC.

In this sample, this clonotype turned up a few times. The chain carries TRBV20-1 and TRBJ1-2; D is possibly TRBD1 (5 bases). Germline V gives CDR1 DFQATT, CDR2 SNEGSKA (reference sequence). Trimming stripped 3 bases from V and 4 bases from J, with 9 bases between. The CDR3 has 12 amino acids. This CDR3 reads CSASPGLYGYTF. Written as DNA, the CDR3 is TGCAGTGCTAGCCCAGGGCTCTATGGCTACACCTTC.

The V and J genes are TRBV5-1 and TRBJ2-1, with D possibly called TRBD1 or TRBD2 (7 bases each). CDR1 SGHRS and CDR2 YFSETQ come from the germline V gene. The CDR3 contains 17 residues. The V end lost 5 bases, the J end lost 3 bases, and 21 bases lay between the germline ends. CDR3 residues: CASRPKTGRELYNEQFF. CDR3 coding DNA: TGCGCCAGCAGACCCAAGACAGGGAGGGAGCTCTACAATGAGCAGTTCTTC.